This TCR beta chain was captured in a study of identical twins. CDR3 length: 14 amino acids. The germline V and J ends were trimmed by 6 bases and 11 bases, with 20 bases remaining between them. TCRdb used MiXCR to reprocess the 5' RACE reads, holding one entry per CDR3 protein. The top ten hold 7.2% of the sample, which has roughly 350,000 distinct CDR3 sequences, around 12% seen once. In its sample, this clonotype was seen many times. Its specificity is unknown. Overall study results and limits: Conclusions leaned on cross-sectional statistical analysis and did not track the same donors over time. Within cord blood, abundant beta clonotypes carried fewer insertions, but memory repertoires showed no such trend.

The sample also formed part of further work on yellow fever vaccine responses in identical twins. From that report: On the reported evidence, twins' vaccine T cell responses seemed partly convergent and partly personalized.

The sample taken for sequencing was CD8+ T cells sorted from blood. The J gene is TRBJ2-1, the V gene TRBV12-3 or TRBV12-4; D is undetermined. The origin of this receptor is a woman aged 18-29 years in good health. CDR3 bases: TGTGCCAGCAGCCGGAGCGACTCGACCATGCAGCAGTTCTTC. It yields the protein CASSRSDSTMQQFF.